The next 10 T cell receptor beta chains were all read from a single sample in a study of metastatic and nonmetastatic thyroid tumors. Each patient came to thyroid surgery without any prior treatment (of any kind). With MiXCR, TCRdb reprocessed the PCR reads. In the table there are 13,000 or so clones, 30% to 40% of which are singletons. The sequencing input was tumor tissue. These receptors were obtained from a male donor with papillary thyroid cancer or a benign thyroid nodule (not recorded which). Some clones in this sample may be carry-over from other donors' samples.

This clone is judged medium-sized. The V and J genes are TRBV19 and TRBJ2-1, with a possible D match to TRBD2 (7 bases). Between the trimmed V and J ends, which lost 7 bases and 5 bases, there was a span of 18 bases. There are 15 residues in the CDR3. Germline V gene sequence: CDR1 LNHDA, CDR2 SQIVND (reference sequence). CDR3 coding DNA: TGTGCCAGTAACCAGGGGAGGGGTAGCAACAATGAGCAGTTCTTC. It specifies CASNQGRGSNNEQFF. Combining the CDR3 with reference TRBV19 and TRBJ2-1 gives the whole variable domain DGGITQSPKYLFRKEGQNVTLSCEQNLNHDAMYWYRQDPGQGLRLIYYSQIVNDFQKGDIAEGYSVSREKKESFPLTVTSAQKNPTAFYLCASNQGRGSNNEQFFGPGTRLTVL.

By proportion, this clone is medium-sized. This chain connects TRBV6-1 to TRBJ2-2, with 10 bases aligning to TRBD1. The CDR3 consists of 15 residues. Germline V CDR1 and CDR2: MNHNS, SASEGT. The ends lost 6 bases at V and 5 bases at J; junction bases unmatched: 6. The CDR3 loop reads CASRLPGQGTGELFF. DNA of the CDR3: TGTGCCAGCAGACTTCCGGGACAGGGGACCGGGGAGCTGTTTTTT.

The V call is TRBV7-3, the J call TRBJ2-7; D is unclear. Per the germline V gene, CDR1 is SGHTA and CDR2 is FQGTGA. Trimming took 0 bases from V and 1 from J, leaving 4 bases between them. The length of the CDR3 is 13 residues. As DNA, the CDR3 is TGTGCCAGCAGCTTAACAGCATCCTACGAGCAGTACTTC. Its translation: CASSLTASYEQYF.

This clone is judged medium-sized. This chain joins TRBV7-2 and TRBJ2-3; 14 bases map to TRBD2. The germline V gene encodes CDR1 SGHTA and CDR2 FQGNSA. Unmatched junction bases numbered 5, after V lost 5 bases and J lost 1 base. The CDR3 extends over 17 amino acids. The DNA for the CDR3 is TGTGCCAGCAGCCCATCGGGACTAGCGGGAGGCACAGATACGCAGTATTTT. This sequence encodes CASSPSGLAGGTDTQYF.

This clone has a count of ten or more. Other DNA sequences within the sample encode an identical CDR3. This chain connects TRBV7-2 to TRBJ2-5; D perhaps matches TRBD2 (6 bases). CDR1 is SGHTA, CDR2 FQGNSA, per germline. V lost 2 bases and J lost 1, with 11 bases in between. The CDR3 extends over 15 amino acids. CDR3 nucleotide sequence: TGTGCCAGCAGCTTATCTTGGGGACTCCAAGAGACCCAGTACTTC. Protein sequence: CASSLSWGLQETQYF.

Regarding this clone: The germline gene is not matched at one end of the junction; a read error may be the cause. The chain recombines TRBV11-1 with TRBJ2-1; 10 nucleotides align to TRBD2. CDR3 length: 16 residues. Germline V gives CDR1 SGHAT, CDR2 FQDESV (reference sequence). The CDR3 loop is CASSCTSGIHYNDQFF. The CDR3 DNA is TGTGCCAGCAGCTGCACTAGCGGGATTCACTACAATGACCAGTTCTTC.

The V gene is TRBV2, the J gene TRBJ2-3; D uncertain. V lost 3 bases, J lost 1 base, and 8 bases lay in between. CDR3 size: 14 residues. The germline gives CDR1 SNHLY, CDR2 FYNNEI. CDR3 loop: CASSEDGGTDTQYF. The CDR3 DNA follows: TGTGCCAGCAGTGAGGACGGAGGCACAGATACGCAGTATTTT.

This clone has just a few counts. The chain couples TRBV6-1 to TRBJ2-2, with D possibly being TRBD1 (6 bases). Germline V gene sequence: CDR1 MNHNS, CDR2 SASEGT. Trimming cost V 4 bases and J 1 base, with 19 bases left between them. The CDR3 is 18 amino acids. CDR3 loop: CASSGYPGTGRNTGELFF. DNA of the CDR3: TGTGCCAGCAGTGGTTACCCGGGAACAGGGAGGAACACCGGGGAGCTGTTTTTT.

This clone was counted only a few times. This chain connects TRBV20-1 to TRBJ2-7; 11 nucleotides agree with TRBD2. V shed 6 bases, J shed 3 bases, and the junction held 10 bases outside the gene matches. CDR1 DFQATT and CDR2 SNEGSKA come from the germline V gene (reference sequence). The CDR3 is made up of 15 amino acids. The CDR3 sequence is CSASTTSGGYYEQYF. For the CDR3, the DNA is TGCAGTGCGAGCACCACTAGCGGGGGTTACTACGAGCAGTACTTC.

With respect to this clone: A read error is possible here, since a much larger clone lies one base away. V usage is TRBV11-1 and J usage is TRBJ2-5; no clear D gene. The CDR3 contains 12 residues. CDR1 is SGHAT, CDR2 FQDESV, per germline (reference sequence). CDR3 sequence reads: CASSLEQETPYF. CDR3 nucleotide sequence: TGTGCCAGCAGCTTAGAACAAGAGACCCCGTACTTC.